This T cell receptor (beta chain) was obtained from a study of blood T cell repertoires in COVID-19. Study as a whole: Donors in the United States, Italy and Spain gave samples during acute or convalescent COVID-19.

V lost 5 bases, J lost 3 bases, and 19 bases lay in between. Germline CDR1 is KGHDR and CDR2 is SFDVKD. The CDR3 loop spans 17 amino acids. Sequencing was performed with immunoSEQ multiplex PCR; in TCRdb, only in-frame clones are kept and a portion is missing. The repertoire includes 200,000 to 250,000 clones, roughly 80% of them detected once, and around 5.4% sits in the top ten. The sequence derives from a human donor in a cohort sampled during active COVID-19. What was sequenced was peripheral blood. The rearrangement links TRBV24-1 to TRBJ1-5; unclear D gene. The DNA for the CDR3 is TGTGCCACCAGTGGAGGGCAGGCCCTTATTGCCAATCAGCCCCAGCATTTT. It codes for CATSGGQALIANQPQHF.